The present TCR beta chain was sequenced within a study of T-cell memory formation after mild COVID-19. TCRdb re-called the 5' RACE reads through MiXCR, storing one row per CDR3 protein. Among 85,000 to 120,000 distinct CDR3 sequences listed, over 15% were seen once. Germline loops: CDR1 SQVTM, CDR2 ANQGSEA. V lost 7 bases and J 5 bases, leaving 8 bases between the germline ends. CDR3 length: 10 amino acids. Specimen: PBMCs or a T cell subset sorted from them (not recorded which). The genes are TRBV29-1 and TRBJ2-5; D ambiguous. The TCR was taken from an adult woman who had mild COVID-19 (a few samples of this study predate the infection). Cell type and time point are not known. DNA for the CDR3: TGCAGCGACGGCCTGGAGACCCAGTACTTC. Protein: CSDGLETQYF.